This TCR beta chain originates from a study of response to subunit inactivated influenza vaccine. Regarding the study as a whole: Authors suggested each seasonal influenza vaccination recruits few new T cells.

TCRdb re-called the RT-PCR reads through MiXCR, storing one row per CDR3 protein. This sample carries 500,000 to 700,000 distinct CDR3 sequences, less than 25% of them seen once, and the ten largest clones take around 2.8%. The CDR3 runs 14 residues. Trimming took off 4 bases at V and 0 bases at J, with 10 bases between the two ends. CDR1 is SNHLY and CDR2 is FYNNEI in the germline V gene. Note on this clonotype: The antigen remains undetermined.

These data also formed part of another study, on T cells expressing NK-cell markers. That source reports: The authors generated TCR beta cDNA through 5'RACE template switching with UMIs. Seven of the eight sequenced donors were HCMV-seropositive; one was seronegative. The CD3+CD56-NKG2C+ fraction of a handful of donors was likewise dominated by these clonotypes.

The chain joins TRBV2 to TRBJ2-7; tentatively, D is TRBD1 (6 bases). This material consisted of CD4+ T cells sorted from PBMCs, taken 11 to 12 days after vaccination. The TCR comes from a man aged 45-60 years who received an inactivated influenza vaccine. The CDR3 loop is CASSVGQRSYEQYF. CDR3 DNA: TGTGCCAGCAGTGTTGGACAGCGCTCCTACGAGCAGTACTTC.